The entry below gives a single T cell receptor (beta chain) sequence along with its context. As yet, its antigen is unknown. TCRdb used MiXCR to reprocess the 5' RACE reads, holding one entry per CDR3 protein. The data show around 340,000 distinct CDR3 sequences, with roughly 13% seen just once and roughly a fifth held by the top ten. This sample is drawn from a study of T-cell memory formation after mild COVID-19. Study-wide findings and caveats: Clones shrinking from day 15 to 85 showed even CD4/CD8 mixes; later expanders tilted CD4+.

This CDR3 is built from 16 residues. Germline loops: CDR1 KGHDR, CDR2 SFDVKD. Trimming removed 4 bases from V and 4 bases from J; junction bases left unmatched: 6. Source material: PBMCs or a T cell subset sorted from them (not recorded which). This chain connects TRBV24-1 to TRBJ2-1; 10 nucleotides align to TRBD1. The TCR sequence derives from a man aged 18 to 30 who had mild COVID-19 (a few samples of this study predate the infection). Cell type and time point are not known. In DNA, the CDR3 is TGTGCCACCAGTGACCCGACAGGGGGCCGATACAATGAGCAGTTCTTC. It translates to CATSDPTGGRYNEQFF.